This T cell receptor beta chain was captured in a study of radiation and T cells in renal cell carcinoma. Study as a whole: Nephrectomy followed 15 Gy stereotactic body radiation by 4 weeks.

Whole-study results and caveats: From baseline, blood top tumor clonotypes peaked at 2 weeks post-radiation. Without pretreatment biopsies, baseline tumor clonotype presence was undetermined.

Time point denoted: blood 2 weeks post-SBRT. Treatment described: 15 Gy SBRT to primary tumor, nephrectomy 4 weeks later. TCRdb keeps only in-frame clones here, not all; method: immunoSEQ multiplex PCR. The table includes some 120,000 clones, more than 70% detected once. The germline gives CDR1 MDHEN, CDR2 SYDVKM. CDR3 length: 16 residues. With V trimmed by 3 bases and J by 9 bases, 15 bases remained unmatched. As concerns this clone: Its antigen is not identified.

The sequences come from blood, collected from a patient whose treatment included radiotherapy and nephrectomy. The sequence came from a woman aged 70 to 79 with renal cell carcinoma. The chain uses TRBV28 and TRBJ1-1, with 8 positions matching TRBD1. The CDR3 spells CASSLKWQGASTQAFF. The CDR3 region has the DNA TGTGCCAGCAGTTTGAAATGGCAGGGGGCTTCAACTCAAGCTTTCTTT.